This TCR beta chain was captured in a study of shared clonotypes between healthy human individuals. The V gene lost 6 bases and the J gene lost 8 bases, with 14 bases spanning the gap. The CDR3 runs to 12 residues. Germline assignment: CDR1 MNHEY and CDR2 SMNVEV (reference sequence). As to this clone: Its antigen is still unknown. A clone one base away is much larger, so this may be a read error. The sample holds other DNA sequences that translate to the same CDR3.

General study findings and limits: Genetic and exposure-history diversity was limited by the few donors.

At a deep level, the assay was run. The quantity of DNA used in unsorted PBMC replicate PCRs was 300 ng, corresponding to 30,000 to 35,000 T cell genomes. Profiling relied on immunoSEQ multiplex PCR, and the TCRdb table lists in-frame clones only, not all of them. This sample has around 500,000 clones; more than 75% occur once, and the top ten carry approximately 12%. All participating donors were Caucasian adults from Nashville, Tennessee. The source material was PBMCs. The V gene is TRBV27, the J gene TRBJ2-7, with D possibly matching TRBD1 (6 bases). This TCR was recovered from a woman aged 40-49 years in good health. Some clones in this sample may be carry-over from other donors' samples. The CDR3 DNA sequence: TGTGCCAGCAGCCGTCAGGGGTACCAGCAGTACTTC. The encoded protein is CASSRQGYQQYF.